This T cell receptor (beta chain) was observed in a study of T cells expressing NK-cell markers. The CDR3 spans 16 residues. Germline-derived CDR1 and CDR2 are KGHDR and SFDVKD. For TCR beta, cDNA was produced by 5'RACE template switching with UMIs. TCRdb reprocessed the 5' RACE reads, keeping one entry per CDR3 protein, no DNA. Listed are 130,000 to 150,000 distinct CDR3 sequences; about 12% falls within the top ten. The chain joins TRBV24-1 to TRBJ2-1; absent DNA, TCRdb's TRBD2 call cannot be checked. The sequence came from a man in his late teens or twenties in good health. Sequences were obtained from blood T cells: a sorted CD56 or NKG2C T cell subset, CD4+ or CD8+ T cells, or bulk PBMC T cells (not recorded which). The CDR3 is CATSESGLAGGNEQFF.